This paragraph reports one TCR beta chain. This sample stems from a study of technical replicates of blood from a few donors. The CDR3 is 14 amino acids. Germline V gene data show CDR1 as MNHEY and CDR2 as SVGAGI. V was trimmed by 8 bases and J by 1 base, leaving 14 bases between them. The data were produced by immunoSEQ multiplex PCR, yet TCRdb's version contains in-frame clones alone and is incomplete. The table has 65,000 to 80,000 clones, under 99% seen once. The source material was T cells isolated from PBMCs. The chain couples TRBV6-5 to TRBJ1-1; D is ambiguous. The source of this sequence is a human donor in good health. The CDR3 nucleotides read TGTGCCAGCCTAACCATTGGGCAGAACACTGAAGCTTTCTTT. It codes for CASLTIGQNTEAFF.